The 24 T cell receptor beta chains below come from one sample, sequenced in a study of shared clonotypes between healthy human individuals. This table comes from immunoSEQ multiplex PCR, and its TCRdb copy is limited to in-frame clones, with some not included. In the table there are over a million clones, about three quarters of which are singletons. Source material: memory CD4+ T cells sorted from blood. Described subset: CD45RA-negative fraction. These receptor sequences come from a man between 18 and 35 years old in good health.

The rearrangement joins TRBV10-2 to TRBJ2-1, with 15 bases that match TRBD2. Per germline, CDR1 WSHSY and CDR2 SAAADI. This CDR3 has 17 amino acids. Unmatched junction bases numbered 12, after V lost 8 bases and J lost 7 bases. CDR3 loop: CASAKLGLAGGRNEQFF. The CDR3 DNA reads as TGCGCCAGCGCTAAACTGGGACTAGCGGGAGGTCGGAATGAGCAGTTCTTC.

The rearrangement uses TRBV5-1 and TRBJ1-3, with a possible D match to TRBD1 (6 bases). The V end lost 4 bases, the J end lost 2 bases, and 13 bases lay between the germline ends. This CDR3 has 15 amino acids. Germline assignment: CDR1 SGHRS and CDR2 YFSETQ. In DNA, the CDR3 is TGCGCCAGCAGCCAATCCACAGGGACTGGAAACACCATATATTTT. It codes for CASSQSTGTGNTIYF. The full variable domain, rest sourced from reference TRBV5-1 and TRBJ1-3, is KAGVTQTPRYLIKTRGQQVTLSCSPISGHRSVSWYQQTPGQGLQFLFEYFSETQRNKGNFPGRFSGRQFSNSRSEMNVSTLELGDSALYLCASSQSTGTGNTIYFGEGSWLTVV.

The CDR3 coding sequence is TGTGCCAGCAGCTTAGGGGGGGGACAGGGTAGCAATCAGCCCCAGCATTTT. Protein sequence: CASSLGGGQGSNQPQHF. The rearrangement links TRBV7-2 to TRBJ1-5; 9 bases are shared with TRBD1. Looked up from germline, CDR1 is SGHTA and CDR2 is FQGNSA. The CDR3 runs 17 residues. V trimming: 1 base; J trimming: 0 bases; junction bases outside the gene matches: 4.

CDR3 loop: CSIRTGYNEQFF. As DNA, the CDR3 is TGCAGCATCCGAACGGGGTACAATGAGCAGTTCTTC. The chain uses TRBV29-1 and TRBJ2-1, with D perhaps matching TRBD2 (5 bases). There are 12 residues in the CDR3. Germline CDR1 SQVTM, CDR2 ANQGSEA. The germline V and J ends were trimmed by 8 bases and 4 bases, with 12 bases remaining between them.

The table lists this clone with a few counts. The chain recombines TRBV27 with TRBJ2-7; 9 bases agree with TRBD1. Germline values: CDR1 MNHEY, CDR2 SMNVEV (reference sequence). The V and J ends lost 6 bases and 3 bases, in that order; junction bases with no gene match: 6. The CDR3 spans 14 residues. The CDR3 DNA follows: TGTGCCAGCAGCCGGGACAGGGCCGGCTACGAGCAGTACTTC. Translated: CASSRDRAGYEQYF.

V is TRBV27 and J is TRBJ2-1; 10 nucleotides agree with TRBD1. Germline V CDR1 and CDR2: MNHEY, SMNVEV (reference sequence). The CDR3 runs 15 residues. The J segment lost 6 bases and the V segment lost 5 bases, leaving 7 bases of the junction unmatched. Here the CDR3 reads CASSRGDRGPNEQFF. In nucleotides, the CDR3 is TGTGCCAGCAGTAGAGGGGACAGGGGTCCCAATGAGCAGTTCTTC.

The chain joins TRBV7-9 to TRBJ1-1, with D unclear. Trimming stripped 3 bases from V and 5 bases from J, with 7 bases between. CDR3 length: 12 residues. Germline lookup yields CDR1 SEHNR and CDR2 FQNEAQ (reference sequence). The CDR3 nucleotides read TGTGCCAGCAGCTTTGGTGCGACTGAAGCTTTCTTT. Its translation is CASSFGATEAFF. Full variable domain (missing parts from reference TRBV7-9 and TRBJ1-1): DTGVSQNPRHKITKRGQNVTFRCDPISEHNRLYWYRQTLGQGPEFLTYFQNEAQLEKSRLLSDRFSAERPKGSFSTLEIQRTEQGDSAMYLCASSFGATEAFFGQGTRLTVV.

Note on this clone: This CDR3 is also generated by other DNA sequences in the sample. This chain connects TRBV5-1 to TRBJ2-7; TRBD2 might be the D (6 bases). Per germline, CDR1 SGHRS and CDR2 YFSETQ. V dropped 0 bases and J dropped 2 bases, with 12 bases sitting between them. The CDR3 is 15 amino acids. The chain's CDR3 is CASSLGGLAAYEQYF. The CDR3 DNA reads TGCGCCAGCAGCTTGGGTGGGTTAGCGGCCTACGAGCAGTACTTC.

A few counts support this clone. CDR3 sequence: CASSLDGPIGNSPLHF. The DNA for the CDR3 is TGTGCCAGCAGCTTGGACGGACCCATAGGAAATTCACCCCTCCACTTT. The chain couples TRBV7-9 to TRBJ1-6; D unclear. The CDR3 length is 16 residues. Trimming left V 3 bases short and J 7 bases short, with 16 bases between. Germline CDR1 and CDR2: SEHNR and FQNEAQ (reference sequence).

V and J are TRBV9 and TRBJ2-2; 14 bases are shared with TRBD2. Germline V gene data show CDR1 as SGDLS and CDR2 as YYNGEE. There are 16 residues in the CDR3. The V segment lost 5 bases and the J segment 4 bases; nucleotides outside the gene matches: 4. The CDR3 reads CASRPGLAGVTGELFF. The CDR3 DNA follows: TGTGCCAGCAGACCGGGACTAGCGGGAGTCACCGGGGAGCTGTTTTTT.

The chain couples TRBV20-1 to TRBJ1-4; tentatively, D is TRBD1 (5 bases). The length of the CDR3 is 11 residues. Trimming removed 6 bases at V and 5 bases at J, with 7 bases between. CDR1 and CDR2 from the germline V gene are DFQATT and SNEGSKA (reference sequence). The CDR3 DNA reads TGCAGTGCGAGGGGAAATGAAAAACTGTTTTTT. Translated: CSARGNEKLFF.

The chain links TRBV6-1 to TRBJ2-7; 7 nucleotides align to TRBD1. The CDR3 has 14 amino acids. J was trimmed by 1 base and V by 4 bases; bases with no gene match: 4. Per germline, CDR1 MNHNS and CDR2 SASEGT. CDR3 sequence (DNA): TGTGCCAGCAGTGGGACAGGATTTTCCTACGAGCAGTACTTC. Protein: CASSGTGFSYEQYF.

CDR3 DNA: TGTGCCAGCAGCTCGGGACCAGAGCAGTACTTC. This gives the protein CASSSGPEQYF. The rearrangement links TRBV11-2 to TRBJ2-5; D may match TRBD1 or TRBD2 (5 bases each). This CDR3 has 11 residues. V gave up 4 bases and J gave up 11 bases, with 11 bases separating them. Germline CDR1 reads SGHAT; CDR2 reads FQNNGV.

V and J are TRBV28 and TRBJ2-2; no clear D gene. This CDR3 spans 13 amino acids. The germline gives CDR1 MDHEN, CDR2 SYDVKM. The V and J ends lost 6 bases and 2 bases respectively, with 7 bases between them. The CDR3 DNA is TGTGCCAGCAGGGCACCCAACACCGGGGAGCTGTTTTTT. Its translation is CASRAPNTGELFF.

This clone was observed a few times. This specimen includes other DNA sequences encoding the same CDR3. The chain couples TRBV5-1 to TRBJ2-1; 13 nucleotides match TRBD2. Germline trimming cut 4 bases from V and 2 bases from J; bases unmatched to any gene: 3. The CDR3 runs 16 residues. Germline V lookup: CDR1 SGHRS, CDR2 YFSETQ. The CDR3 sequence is CASSRTSGGTYNEQFF. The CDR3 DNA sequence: TGCGCCAGCAGCAGGACTAGCGGGGGTACCTACAATGAGCAGTTCTTC. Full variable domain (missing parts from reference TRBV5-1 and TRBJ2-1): KAGVTQTPRYLIKTRGQQVTLSCSPISGHRSVSWYQQTPGQGLQFLFEYFSETQRNKGNFPGRFSGRQFSNSRSEMNVSTLELGDSALYLCASSRTSGGTYNEQFFGPGTRLTVL.

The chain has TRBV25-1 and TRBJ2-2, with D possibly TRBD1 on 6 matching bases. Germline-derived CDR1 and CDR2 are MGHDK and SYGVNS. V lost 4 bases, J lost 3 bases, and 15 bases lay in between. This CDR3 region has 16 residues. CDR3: CASSGAGQTYTGELFF. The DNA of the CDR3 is TGTGCCAGCAGTGGGGCAGGACAGACCTACACCGGGGAGCTGTTTTTT.

The CDR3 sequence is CASSYSRASGYEQYF. Written as DNA, the CDR3 is TGTGCCAGCAGTTACTCGAGGGCTAGCGGCTACGAGCAGTACTTC. The rearrangement joins TRBV6-5 to TRBJ2-7; 7 positions agree with TRBD2. Germline trimming cut 0 bases from V and 3 bases from J; bases unmatched to any gene: 5. The CDR3 has 15 amino acids. The V gene's germline CDR1 is MNHEY and CDR2 SVGAGI.

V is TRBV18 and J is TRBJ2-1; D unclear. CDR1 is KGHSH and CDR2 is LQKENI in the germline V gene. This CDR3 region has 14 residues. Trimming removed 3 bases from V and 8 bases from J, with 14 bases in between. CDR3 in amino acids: CASSPPGPTDEQFF. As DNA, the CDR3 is TGTGCCAGCTCACCCCCCGGACCCACCGATGAGCAGTTCTTC.

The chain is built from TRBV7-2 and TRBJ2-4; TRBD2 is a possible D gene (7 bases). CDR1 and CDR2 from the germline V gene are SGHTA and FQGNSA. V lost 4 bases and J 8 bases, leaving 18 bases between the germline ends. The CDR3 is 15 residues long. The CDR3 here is CASSYEGGGRDIQYF. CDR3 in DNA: TGTGCCAGCAGCTACGAAGGGGGGGGTAGGGACATTCAGTACTTC.

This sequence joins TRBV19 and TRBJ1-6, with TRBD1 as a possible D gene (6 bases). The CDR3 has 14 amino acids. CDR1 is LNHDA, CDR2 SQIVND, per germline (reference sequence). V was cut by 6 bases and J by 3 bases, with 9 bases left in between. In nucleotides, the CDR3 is TGTGCCAGTAGACAGGGAGTCTATAATTCACCCCTCCACTTT. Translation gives CASRQGVYNSPLHF.

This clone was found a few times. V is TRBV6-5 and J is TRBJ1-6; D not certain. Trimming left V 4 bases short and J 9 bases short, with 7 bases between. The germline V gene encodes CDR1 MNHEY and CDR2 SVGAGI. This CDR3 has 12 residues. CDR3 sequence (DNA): TGTGCCAGCAGTTCTTTGGGTTCACCCCTCCACTTT. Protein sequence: CASSSLGSPLHF.

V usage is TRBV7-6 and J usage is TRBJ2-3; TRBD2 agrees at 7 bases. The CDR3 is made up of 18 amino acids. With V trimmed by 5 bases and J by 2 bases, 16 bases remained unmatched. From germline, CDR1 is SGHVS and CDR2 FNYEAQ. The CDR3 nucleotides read TGTGCCAGCAGCCCGTTAGTTGTCGCTAGCGGATCCACAGATACGCAGTATTTT. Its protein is CASSPLVVASGSTDTQYF. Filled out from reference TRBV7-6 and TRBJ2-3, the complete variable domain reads GAGVSQSPRYKVTKRGQDVALRCDPISGHVSLYWYRQALGQGPEFLTYFNYEAQQDKSGLPNDRFSAERPEGSISTLTIQRTEQRDSAMYRCASSPLVVASGSTDTQYFGPGTRLTVL.

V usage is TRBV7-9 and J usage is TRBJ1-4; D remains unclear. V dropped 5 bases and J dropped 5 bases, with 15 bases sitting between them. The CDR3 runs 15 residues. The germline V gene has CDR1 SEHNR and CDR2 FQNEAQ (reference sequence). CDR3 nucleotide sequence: TGTGCCAGCAGCCTGGGCCTTTTAAACAATGAAAAACTGTTTTTT. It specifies CASSLGLLNNEKLFF. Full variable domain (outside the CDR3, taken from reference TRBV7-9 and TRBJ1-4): DTGVSQNPRHKITKRGQNVTFRCDPISEHNRLYWYRQTLGQGPEFLTYFQNEAQLEKSRLLSDRFSAERPKGSFSTLEIQRTEQGDSAMYLCASSLGLLNNEKLFFGSGTQLSVL.

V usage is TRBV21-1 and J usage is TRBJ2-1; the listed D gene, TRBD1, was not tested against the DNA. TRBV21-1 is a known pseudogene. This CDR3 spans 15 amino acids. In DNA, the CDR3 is TGTGCCAGCAGCAAACCCCGGGACAGGGACAATGAGCAGTTCTTC. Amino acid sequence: CASSKPRDRDNEQFF.